This TCR beta chain was observed in a study of blood T cell repertoires in COVID-19. Study at large: The United States, Italy and Spain were the sources of the acute and convalescent COVID-19 samples.

CDR3 length equals 18 residues. J lost 2 bases, V lost 0 bases, and 8 bases had no gene match. Germline assignment: CDR1 LNHNV and CDR2 YYDKDF (reference sequence). The protocol was immunoSEQ multiplex PCR, while the TCRdb copy is restricted to in-frame clones and leaves out a portion. The table shows tens of thousands of clones, with around 75% occurring only once. Input material: peripheral blood. The V and J genes are TRBV15 and TRBJ2-4, with 9 bases matching TRBD1. This clonotype originated in a man between 70 and 80 years old with acute or convalescent COVID-19. The CDR3 DNA is TGTGCCACCAGCAGAGATAGGACAGGGGTTGGCTCCAAAAACATTCAGTACTTC. Its protein product is CATSRDRTGVGSKNIQYF.